The clone carrying this T cell receptor (beta chain) was recorded once. Patients from Seattle were sampled longitudinally, starting during active infection. CDR3 length: 15 amino acids. Germline assignment: CDR1 LGHDT and CDR2 YNNKEL (reference sequence). Trimming shortened V by 4 bases and J by 9 bases, and 16 bases separated the two germline ends. The data are from a study of blood T cell repertoires in COVID-19. In the original workflow: Reference gene primers were amplified, and this amplification served to estimate nucleated cell counts. Sequenced by immunoSEQ multiplex PCR; TCRdb stores in-frame clones only, minus some. Clone size and V and J calls were adopted from that table, with D and trimming inferred from the DNA. The sample holds fewer than 300,000 clones, about 88% seen once.

The genes are TRBV3-1 (or the pseudogene TRBV3-2) and TRBJ1-6; D ambiguous. The sample taken for sequencing was peripheral blood. This TCR derives from a human donor with COVID-19, enrolled during active disease. The donor label of this sample is uncertain. CDR3 DNA: TGTGCCAGCAGCCCAGACACTGTCGTCTTTTCACCCCTCCACTTT. This sequence encodes CASSPDTVVFSPLHF.